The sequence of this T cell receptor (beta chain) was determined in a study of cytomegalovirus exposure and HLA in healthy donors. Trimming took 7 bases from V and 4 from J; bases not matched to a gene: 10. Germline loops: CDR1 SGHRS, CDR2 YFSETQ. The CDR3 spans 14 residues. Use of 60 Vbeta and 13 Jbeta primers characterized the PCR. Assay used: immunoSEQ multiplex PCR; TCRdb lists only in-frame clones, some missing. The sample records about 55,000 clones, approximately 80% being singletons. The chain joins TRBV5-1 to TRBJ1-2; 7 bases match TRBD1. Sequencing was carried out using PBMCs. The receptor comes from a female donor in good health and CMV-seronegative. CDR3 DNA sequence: TGCGCCAGCGGGCTTCCCGGACAGGCCTATGGCTACACCTTC. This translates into CASGLPGQAYGYTF.